This T cell receptor (beta chain) came from a study of blood T cell repertoires in COVID-19. Study as a whole: Material from acute and convalescent COVID-19 was sourced from the United States, Italy and Spain.

Cohorts were determined from participant-reported clinical history. Original data processing: Reference gene primer amplification yielded estimated nucleated cell counts. Profiled with immunoSEQ multiplex PCR; TCRdb holds only in-frame clones, not every one. D and trimming were read from the DNA, whereas the V and J calls and clone size are those reported in that table. The data contain about 210,000 clones, more than 70% of them singletons. The V end was cut by 4 bases, the J end by 0 bases, with 11 bases between. CDR3 length: 15 amino acids. CDR1 and CDR2 (germline): SGHRS, YFSETQ. V is TRBV5-1 and J is TRBJ2-1; no definite D call. The sample consisted of PBMCs or T cells enriched from blood (not recorded which). The receptor was derived from a young man with acute COVID-19. CDR3 nucleotide sequence: TGCGCCAGCAGCCGCGAGGCTTACTCCTACAATGAGCAGTTCTTC. Protein product: CASSREAYSYNEQFF.